The 24 T cell receptor beta chains below all came from one sample that was sequenced in a study of T cell responses to AZD1222 COVID-19 vaccine. Generated by immunoSEQ multiplex PCR, the TCRdb table keeps only in-frame clones and is missing some. The sample contains some 47,000 clones, about 91% of which appear only once. The input for sequencing was peripheral blood, taken 28 days after the second AZD1222 dose. Receptor source: an adult who received the AZD1222 COVID-19 vaccine.

This chain links TRBV28 with TRBJ1-4; 9 bases are a match to TRBD1. The CDR3 runs 14 residues. With V trimmed by 6 bases and J by 6 bases, 5 bases remained unmatched. Germline CDR1 and CDR2: MDHEN and SYDVKM. Written as DNA, the CDR3 is TGTGCCAGCAGACTGGACAGGGGTTATGAAAAACTGTTTTTT. This sequence encodes CASRLDRGYEKLFF.

The chain carries TRBV18 and TRBJ2-3, with 10 bases identical to TRBD2. J was trimmed by 0 bases and V by 3 bases; bases with no gene match: 0. The CDR3 runs 15 residues. Germline V gene sequence: CDR1 KGHSH, CDR2 LQKENI. In DNA form, the CDR3 reads TGTGCCAGCTCACCGACTAGCGGGAGCACAGATACGCAGTATTTT. Protein: CASSPTSGSTDTQYF.

This chain links TRBV27 with TRBJ1-1, with 8 bases identical to TRBD1. The trim removed 3 bases at V and 5 bases at J, leaving 5 bases unmatched. This CDR3 spans 14 amino acids. Per the germline V gene, CDR1 is MNHEY and CDR2 is SMNVEV (reference sequence). CDR3 sequence (DNA): TGTGCCAGCAGTTTTCAGGGGGCGCGGACTGAAGCTTTCTTT. This sequence encodes CASSFQGARTEAFF.

The chain combines TRBV11-2 with TRBJ2-7, with unresolved D. Germline loops: CDR1 SGHAT, CDR2 FQNNGV. Trimming left V 7 bases short and J 1 base short, with 11 bases between. The CDR3 sequence is 13 residues long. CDR3 nucleotide sequence: TGTGCCAGCACTTATGGATTATCCTACGAGCAGTACTTC. Amino acid sequence: CASTYGLSYEQYF.

V is TRBV30 and J is TRBJ1-3; tentatively, D is TRBD1 (5 bases). V lost 5 bases, J lost 2 bases, and 16 bases lay in between. Per the germline V gene, CDR1 is GTSNPN and CDR2 is SVGIG (reference sequence). The CDR3 covers 15 residues. CDR3 in amino acids: CAWARWGSAGNTIYF. Here the CDR3 DNA reads TGTGCCTGGGCTCGATGGGGGTCGGCTGGAAACACCATATATTTT.

The chain carries TRBV2 and TRBJ2-7, with a weak D call TRBD2 (6 bases). The germline V gene has CDR1 SNHLY and CDR2 FYNNEI. V lost 0 bases and J lost 9, with 21 bases in between. This CDR3 has 16 residues. For the CDR3, the DNA is TGTGCCAGCAGTGAAGCGCTTGGGCGGGGACCTCCCGGGCAGTACTTC. It codes for CASSEALGRGPPGQYF.

The rearrangement joins TRBV2 to TRBJ2-2; D tentatively reads TRBD1 or TRBD2 (5 bases each). V was cut by 9 bases and J by 3 bases, with 14 bases left in between. Per germline, CDR1 SNHLY and CDR2 FYNNEI. The CDR3 is 14 amino acids. This CDR3 reads CASRWQGDTGELFF. In DNA, the CDR3 is TGTGCCAGTCGCTGGCAGGGAGACACCGGGGAGCTGTTTTTT.

The J gene is TRBJ2-5, the V gene TRBV3-1 (or the pseudogene TRBV3-2); D unresolved. CDR1 and CDR2 from the germline V gene are LGHDT and YNNKEL (reference sequence). V was cut by 0 bases and J by 5 bases, with 10 bases left in between. The CDR3 length is 14 residues. CDR3 DNA sequence: TGTGCCAGCAGCCAAGAATACGTGGGGGAGACCCAGTACTTC. It is translated as CASSQEYVGETQYF.

The chain employs TRBV5-5 and TRBJ1-1; 7 bases map to TRBD1. The germline V gene encodes CDR1 SGHKS and CDR2 YYEKEE (reference sequence). Trimming took 5 bases from V and 5 from J; bases not matched to a gene: 15. This CDR3 contains 16 residues. The CDR3 sequence: CASSRQGGWRGTEAFF. CDR3 sequence (DNA): TGTGCCAGCAGTAGACAGGGAGGTTGGAGGGGGACTGAAGCTTTCTTT. Looking up the rest from reference TRBV5-5 and TRBJ1-1 gives the full variable domain: DAGVTQSPTHLIKTRGQQVTLRCSPISGHKSVSWYQQVLGQGPQFIFQYYEKEERGRGNFPDRFSARQFPNYSSELNVNALLLGDSALYLCASSRQGGWRGTEAFFGQGTRLTVV.

The chain uses TRBV19 and TRBJ1-5; 8 nucleotides line up with TRBD1. The CDR3 length is 16 residues. The V and J ends lost 4 bases and 6 bases, in that order; junction bases with no gene match: 11. The germline V gene encodes CDR1 LNHDA and CDR2 SQIVND (reference sequence). CDR3 sequence: CASSTWGQVVRQPQHF. For the CDR3, the DNA is TGTGCCAGTAGTACCTGGGGACAGGTAGTACGTCAGCCCCAGCATTTT.

The rearrangement uses TRBV18 and TRBJ2-4, with 7 bases fitting TRBD2. V shed 3 bases, J shed 8 bases, and the junction held 13 bases outside the gene matches. The germline V gene has CDR1 KGHSH and CDR2 LQKENI. The CDR3 contains 16 residues. The CDR3 DNA is TGTGCCAGCTCACCCGGCGCGGCAGCAGGGAGGGACATTCAGTACTTC. Amino acid sequence: CASSPGAAAGRDIQYF.

The V gene is TRBV19, the J gene TRBJ1-1, with TRBD1 as a possible D gene (5 bases). Deletions cut 5 bases from V and 13 bases from J, with 20 bases between. CDR1 LNHDA and CDR2 SQIVND come from the germline V gene (reference sequence). CDR3 length equals 13 residues. The CDR3 region has the DNA TGTGCCAGTAGTCCAACCGGGACTCCAGTTCTTTTCTTT. It is translated as CASSPTGTPVLFF.

This chain uses TRBV6-1 with TRBJ2-3; D not certain. CDR1 and CDR2 from the germline V gene are MNHNS and SASEGT. CDR3 length: 14 residues. V lost 0 bases and J 8 bases, leaving 12 bases between the germline ends. The CDR3, as DNA: TGTGCCAGCAGTGAAGCGTCATCGGCAGGTACGCAGTATTTT. It translates to CASSEASSAGTQYF.

V gene TRBV28 combines with J gene TRBJ1-4; TRBD1 might be the D (5 bases). Trimming removed 6 bases from V and 8 bases from J, with 19 bases in between. Germline V gene sequence: CDR1 MDHEN, CDR2 SYDVKM. CDR3 length: 15 amino acids. The CDR3 nucleotides read TGTGCCAGCAGATATTCAGGGCCCTTGGCGGAAAAACTGTTTTTT. As protein: CASRYSGPLAEKLFF.

V usage is TRBV30 and J usage is TRBJ1-3; no clear D. Germline assignment: CDR1 GTSNPN and CDR2 SVGIG (reference sequence). V lost 4 bases to trimming and J lost 4 bases, with 11 bases between them. The CDR3 contains 13 residues. The CDR3: CAWNHGIGNTIYF. For the CDR3, the DNA is TGTGCCTGGAACCACGGAATAGGAAACACCATATATTTT.

In the case of this clone: The same CDR3 can be traced to other DNA sequences in this sample. The chain couples TRBV9 to TRBJ2-3; D is ambiguous. CDR3 size: 12 residues. V was pared by 0 bases and J by 5 bases, with 4 bases between. The germline CDR1 and CDR2 sequences are SGDLS and YYNGEE. The CDR3 DNA reads as TGTGCCAGCAGCGTAGTTGGAGATACGCAGTATTTT. Translated, it gives CASSVVGDTQYF.

CDR3 sequence reads: CASSQSLGANQPQHF. For the CDR3, the DNA is TGTGCCAGCAGCCAGTCGTTGGGGGCCAATCAGCCCCAGCATTTT. This sequence joins TRBV3-1 (or the pseudogene TRBV3-2) and TRBJ1-5; D is possibly TRBD1 (6 bases). This CDR3 comprises 15 residues. V was cut by 3 bases and J by 3 bases, with 12 bases left in between. The V gene's germline CDR1 is LGHDT and CDR2 YNNKEL (reference sequence).

The V and J genes are TRBV4-2 and TRBJ2-1; no definite D call. There are 11 residues in the CDR3. Deletions cut 2 bases from V and 7 bases from J, with 3 bases between. Germline loops: CDR1 LGHNA, CDR2 YNFKEQ. CDR3 residues: CASSQMNEQFF. DNA for the CDR3: TGTGCCAGCAGCCAAATGAATGAGCAGTTCTTC.

The chain combines TRBV30 with TRBJ1-1; no clear D. CDR1 and CDR2 (germline): GTSNPN, SVGIG (reference sequence). Trimming pared 5 bases from V and 9 bases from J, leaving 10 bases between. The CDR3 is 10 residues long. The CDR3 reads CAWGGPQAFF. CDR3 sequence (DNA): TGTGCCTGGGGAGGACCCCAAGCTTTCTTT.

This chain joins TRBV5-1 and TRBJ2-3; 8 nucleotides align to TRBD2. The CDR3 length is 14 residues. V trimming: 2 bases; J trimming: 4 bases; junction bases outside the gene matches: 3. Germline lookup yields CDR1 SGHRS and CDR2 YFSETQ. The CDR3 sequence: CASSLSGSPDTQYF. The DNA of the CDR3 is TGCGCCAGCAGCTTAAGCGGGAGTCCAGATACGCAGTATTTT.

CDR3 residues: CASSVTGGNEKLFF. CDR3 DNA: TGCGCCAGCAGCGTGACAGGTGGTAATGAAAAACTGTTTTTT. The chain employs TRBV5-1 and TRBJ1-4, with D tentatively TRBD1 (6 bases). Trimming stripped 4 bases from V and 4 bases from J, with 11 bases between. The germline gives CDR1 SGHRS, CDR2 YFSETQ. This CDR3 has 14 residues. Full variable domain (missing parts from reference TRBV5-1 and TRBJ1-4): KAGVTQTPRYLIKTRGQQVTLSCSPISGHRSVSWYQQTPGQGLQFLFEYFSETQRNKGNFPGRFSGRQFSNSRSEMNVSTLELGDSALYLCASSVTGGNEKLFFGSGTQLSVL.

The CDR3 DNA follows: TGCGCCAGCAGCCAAGAACCCACAGGGGGACCCTACAATGAGCAGTTCTTC. Amino acid sequence: CASSQEPTGGPYNEQFF. The rearrangement joins TRBV4-1 to TRBJ2-1, with 8 bases lining up with TRBD1. There are 17 residues in the CDR3. Looked up from germline, CDR1 is MGHRA and CDR2 is YSYEKL. With 0 bases clipped from V and 2 bases from J, the junction kept 6 bases outside the gene matches.

The chain uses TRBV12-3 or TRBV12-4 and TRBJ2-7; TRBD2 might be the D (5 bases). V lost 7 bases, J lost 2 bases, and 12 bases lay in between. The length of the CDR3 is 13 residues. CDR3 protein: CASNPSGTYEQYF. The CDR3, as DNA: TGTGCCAGCAATCCCTCGGGGACCTACGAGCAGTACTTC.

This chain links TRBV5-1 with TRBJ2-5; D is ambiguous. This CDR3 contains 13 residues. The germline V and J ends were trimmed by 7 bases and 1 base, with 11 bases remaining between them. Germline V gives CDR1 SGHRS, CDR2 YFSETQ. Written as DNA, the CDR3 is TGCGCCAGCCGATGGACGGCCCAAGAGACCCAGTACTTC. Translation: CASRWTAQETQYF.